This entry concerns a single T cell receptor (beta chain). TCRdb reprocessed the 5' RACE reads and reports one entry per CDR3 protein, with no DNA. The table lists a few hundred thousand distinct CDR3 sequences. This entry belongs to a study of T cells expressing NK-cell markers. Study in general: Each TCR beta repertoire originated in sorted T cells that were CD3+CD56+NKG2C+, CD3+CD56+NKG2C- or CD3+CD56-NKG2C+.

CDR1 LGHDT and CDR2 YNNKEL come from the germline V gene (reference sequence). This CDR3 is built from 14 residues. The rearrangement uses TRBV3-1 and TRBJ2-7; the TCRdb call, TRBD1, lacks DNA for checking. The source material was blood T cells: a sorted CD56 or NKG2C T cell subset, CD4+ or CD8+ T cells, or bulk PBMC T cells (not recorded which). The sequence was obtained from a man between 18 and 69 years old in good health. CDR3 sequence: CASSRQGDSYEQYF.